Sequencing of this TCR beta chain was carried out in a study of T cells after posttransplantation cyclophosphamide. The method was immunoSEQ multiplex PCR; TCRdb's version includes in-frame clones alone and lacks a portion of them. The profile shows about 13,000 clones, about four fifths of them singletons. Germline CDR1 and CDR2: SGHTA and FQGNSA. The V and J ends lost 2 bases and 5 bases, in that order; junction bases with no gene match: 16. The CDR3 covers 18 residues. Sequencing input: memory CD4+ T cells sorted from PBMCs. This sequence joins TRBV7-2 and TRBJ1-1; 8 bases match TRBD1. This TCR derives from a man aged 45-65 years in good health, CMV-negative, and a related stem cell transplant donor. The CDR3 region is CASSLNRQGIWGRTEAFF. CDR3 sequence (DNA): TGTGCCAGCAGCTTAAATAGACAGGGGATATGGGGTAGGACTGAAGCTTTCTTT.